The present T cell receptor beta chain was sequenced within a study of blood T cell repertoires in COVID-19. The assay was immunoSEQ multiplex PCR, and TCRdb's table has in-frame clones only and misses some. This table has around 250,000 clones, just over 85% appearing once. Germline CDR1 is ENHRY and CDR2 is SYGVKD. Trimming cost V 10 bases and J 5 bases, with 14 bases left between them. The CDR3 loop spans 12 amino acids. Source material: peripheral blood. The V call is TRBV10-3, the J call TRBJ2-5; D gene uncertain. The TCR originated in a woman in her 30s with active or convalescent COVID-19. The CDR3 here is CATSSAEETQYF. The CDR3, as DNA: TGTGCCACCTCCTCTGCCGAGGAGACCCAGTACTTC.